The rows below give T cell receptor beta chains drawn from one sample of a study of control samples from healthy donors and cancer patients. Sequencing was performed with immunoSEQ multiplex PCR; in TCRdb, only in-frame clones are kept and a portion is missing. The sample contains about 89,000 clones, 86% of which appear only once. The sample taken for sequencing was blood. The receptors come from a man younger than 40 in good health. The CDR3 runs from the conserved cysteine through the conserved F or W. The D gene is left open where the match is weak. Size values are once, few and many counts, or a class for expanded clones, and some rows have none.

v_gene	j_gene	abundance	d_gene	CDR3nt	CDR3aa
TRBV5-5	TRBJ1-6	few	-	TGTGCCAGCAGCTTGGGGGTCGGGGGGCTGAATTCACCCCTCCACTTT	CASSLGVGGLNSPLHF
TRBV6-5	TRBJ1-2	-	-	TGTGCCAGCACCCAGGGCTACTATGGCTACACCTTC	CASTQGYYGYTF
TRBV6-6	TRBJ2-7	once	TRBD1	TGTGCCAGCAGTTACACAAACAGGGGTGCCCTCGAGCAGTACTTC	CASSYTNRGALEQYF
TRBV19	TRBJ1-3	-	-	TGTGCCAGTAGTCCCTTCCTTGGAAACACCATATATTTT	CASSPFLGNTIYF
TRBV19	TRBJ1-4	-	TRBD1	TGTGCCAGTAGTATAAACTACTCCGGGACAGGGGAAAAACTGTTTTTT	CASSINYSGTGEKLFF
TRBV29-1	TRBJ1-3	-	-	TGCAGCGTTGATCCAGGGTATGGAAACACCATATATTTT	CSVDPGYGNTIYF
TRBV5-1	TRBJ2-7	-	-	TGCGCCAGCAGCGCGGGACAGACAAGCTCCTACGAGCAGTACTTC	CASSAGQTSSYEQYF
TRBV30	TRBJ2-2	-	-	TGTGCCTGGAGTCCCCCGATTACCGGGGAGCTGTTTTTT	CAWSPPITGELFF
TRBV7-3	TRBJ1-6	few	-	TGTGCCAGCAGCTCGGGGGCTGGGTCACCCCTCCACTTT	CASSSGAGSPLHF
TRBV5-4	TRBJ2-3	-	-	TGTGCCAGCAGCTTGAAGGGAGGCACAGATACGCAGTATTTT	CASSLKGGTDTQYF
TRBV19	TRBJ1-2	-	TRBD1	TGTGCCAGTAGTATATTCGGGACAGGGGTTGCGTATGGCTACACCTTC	CASSIFGTGVAYGYTF
TRBV12-5	TRBJ1-2	-	-	TGTGCTAGTGGTTTGCTGGGGACACGCCGCGCGACCTTC	CASGLLGTRRATF
TRBV6-5	TRBJ1-6	-	-	TGTGCCAGCAGTTACGGGGGGGAGGGTTCACCCCTCCACTTT	CASSYGGEGSPLHF
TRBV11-2	TRBJ2-1	-	-	TGTGCCAGCAGCCTCTCGGAGAGCAATGAGCAGTTCTTC	CASSLSESNEQFF
TRBV13	TRBJ2-7	-	-	TGTGCCAGCAGCTCCCGGGACCAAGGGTCCCACGAGCAGTACTTC	CASSSRDQGSHEQYF
TRBV28	TRBJ1-1	-	-	TGTGCCAGCAGTTTATTCAGCCCGAACAGTGAAGCTTTCTTT	CASSLFSPNSEAFF
TRBV13	TRBJ1-6	-	-	TGTGCCAGCAGCCCCCAAAATTCACCCCTCCACTTT	CASSPQNSPLHF
TRBV5-4	TRBJ2-3	-	-	TGTGCCAGCAGCGTAACCACAGATACGCAGTATTTT	CASSVTTDTQYF
TRBV3-1/TRBV3-2	TRBJ2-7	-	TRBD2	TGTGCCAGCAGCCATGGGACTAGCGGGGGACGGAGCGAGCAGTACTTC	CASSHGTSGGRSEQYF
TRBV30	TRBJ1-2	-	-	TGTGCCTGGAGCGCTGCCAGGGGAGGCGGCTATGGCTACACCTTC	CAWSAARGGGYGYTF
TRBV11-2	TRBJ1-1	-	-	TGTGCCAGCAGTCTTGGACTGAGCACTGAAGCTTTCTTT	CASSLGLSTEAFF
TRBV30	TRBJ2-7	few	-	TGTGCCTGGAGCGTTTACAGGTCCCTAGGCTACGAGCAGTACTTC	CAWSVYRSLGYEQYF
TRBV7-2	TRBJ1-6	-	-	TGTGCCAGCAGCTTCAGGGACGTCGTGGCGCCCCTCCACTTT	CASSFRDVVAPLHF
TRBV18	TRBJ2-2	-	-	TGTGCCAGCTCACGAATACAGGGGAACACCGGGGAGCTGTTTTTT	CASSRIQGNTGELFF
TRBV5-4	TRBJ2-7	few	TRBD1	TGTGCCAGCAGCCCAGAACTAGGACAGGGGTACGAGCAGTACTTC	CASSPELGQGYEQYF
TRBV6-1	TRBJ1-1	-	-	TGTGCCAGCGGGAGGGGTACTGAAGCTTTCTTT	CASGRGTEAFF
TRBV7-9	TRBJ2-1	-	TRBD2	TGTGCCAGCAGCTCCGTAGCGGGGGGCCGCAATGAGCAGTTCTTC	CASSSVAGGRNEQFF
TRBV5-1	TRBJ2-3	-	TRBD2	TGCGCCAGCAGCTTCTTAGCGGGGGTTCCGAGAGATACGCAGTATTTT	CASSFLAGVPRDTQYF
TRBV6-4	TRBJ2-6	-	TRBD1	TGTGCCAGCAGTGACCGGGACAGCCCCTCTGGGGCCAACGTCCTGACTTTC	CASSDRDSPSGANVLTF
TRBV6-5	TRBJ2-7	-	-	TGTGCCAGCACCCACCAGGCAGGTTCCTACGAGCAGTACTTC	CASTHQAGSYEQYF
TRBV6-1	TRBJ2-2	few	-	TGTGCCAGCAGTGAGATGAGGAACACCGGGGAGCTGTTTTTT	CASSEMRNTGELFF
TRBV28	TRBJ2-7	-	-	TGTGCCAGCACAAGCTCCTACGAGCAGTACTTC	CASTSSYEQYF
TRBV15	TRBJ1-4	-	TRBD1	TGTGCCACCAGCAGAGGAGGACAGGCAACTAATGAAAAACTGTTTTTT	CATSRGGQATNEKLFF
TRBV6-5	TRBJ2-1	-	TRBD2	TGTGCCAGCAGCCCCCTGGGGGGGAGCTACAATGAGCAGTTCTTC	CASSPLGGSYNEQFF
TRBV4-2	TRBJ1-2	-	-	TGTGCCAGCACGGACGGGGGGTCCTATGGCTACACCTTC	CASTDGGSYGYTF
TRBV18	TRBJ2-2	-	TRBD2	TGTGCCAGCTCTCGGACTAGCGGACCGAACACCGGGGAGCTGTTTTTT	CASSRTSGPNTGELFF
TRBV5-5	TRBJ1-2	medium-sized	-	TGTGCCAGCAGCTTGCCAGGGGAAGACTATGGCTACACCTTC	CASSLPGEDYGYTF
TRBV29-1	TRBJ1-3	-	TRBD1	TGCAGCGTCGGACAGGGAGGTTCTGGAAACACCATATATTTT	CSVGQGGSGNTIYF
TRBV7-9	TRBJ2-2	-	-	TGTGCCAGCAGCCTCACAGAACGGATCGTGAACACCGGGGAGCTGTTTTTT	CASSLTERIVNTGELFF
TRBV29-1	TRBJ2-3	-	TRBD2	TGCAGCGTTGAGGGGGGGTCAAATACGCAGTATTTT	CSVEGGSNTQYF
TRBV7-2	TRBJ1-1	-	-	TGTGCCAGCAGCTTAGATGAGGGACCTTACACTGAAGCTTTCTTT	CASSLDEGPYTEAFF
TRBV4-1	TRBJ2-2	-	-	TGCGCCAGCAGCCCCGGGAGCGCGAACACCGGGGAGCTGTTTTTT	CASSPGSANTGELFF
TRBV6-5	TRBJ1-1	-	TRBD1	TGTGCCAGCAGCGTGGGACAGTCTCAGGCTGAAGCTTTCTTT	CASSVGQSQAEAFF
TRBV30	TRBJ2-1	-	TRBD2	TGTGCCTGGAGTGACCTAGCGGGGGGGGAATACAATGAGCAGTTCTTC	CAWSDLAGGEYNEQFF
TRBV6-5	TRBJ1-1	-	-	TGTGCCAGCAGGACCGACGGTGGAAGGACTGAAGCTTTCTTT	CASRTDGGRTEAFF
TRBV6-2/TRBV6-3	TRBJ2-6	-	-	TGTGCCAGCAGTTTACCCCCTGGGCAGATCTCTGGGGCCAACGTCCTGACTTTC	CASSLPPGQISGANVLTF
TRBV19	TRBJ1-2	-	-	TGTGCCAGTAGGTCCCAGGAGAGAGCTAACTATGGCTACACCTTC	CASRSQERANYGYTF
TRBV7-3	TRBJ2-1	-	-	TGTGCCAGCAGCCTCGGACGGTCGCAATACAATGAGCAGTTCTTC	CASSLGRSQYNEQFF
TRBV5-1	TRBJ2-3	-	-	TGCGCCAGCAGCTTGCGCGGGGAACGCACAGATACGCAGTATTTT	CASSLRGERTDTQYF
TRBV30	TRBJ2-7	-	TRBD1	TGTGCCTGGAGTCGGCCGGGACAGGGGTCTTTACTACGCTCCTACGAGCAGTACTTC	CAWSRPGQGSLLRSYEQYF
TRBV27	TRBJ1-2	-	-	TGTGCCAGCAGTTTCGGCCAGGGGCACTATGGCTACACCTTC	CASSFGQGHYGYTF
TRBV7-9	TRBJ1-2	-	-	TGTGCCAGCAGCTACAGGACAGAACCAGCTAACTATGGCTACACCTTC	CASSYRTEPANYGYTF
TRBV6-1	TRBJ1-2	-	TRBD1	TGTGCCAGCAGTGAAGGACAGGGGGAAGTCTATGGCTACACCTTC	CASSEGQGEVYGYTF
TRBV27	TRBJ2-5	-	-	TGTGCCAGCAGTTTAGAAGAGACCCAGTACTTC	CASSLEETQYF
TRBV5-4	TRBJ2-5	-	TRBD2	TGTGCCAGCATCTTGGATACGGGGGGGTCGGAGACCCAGTACTTC	CASILDTGGSETQYF